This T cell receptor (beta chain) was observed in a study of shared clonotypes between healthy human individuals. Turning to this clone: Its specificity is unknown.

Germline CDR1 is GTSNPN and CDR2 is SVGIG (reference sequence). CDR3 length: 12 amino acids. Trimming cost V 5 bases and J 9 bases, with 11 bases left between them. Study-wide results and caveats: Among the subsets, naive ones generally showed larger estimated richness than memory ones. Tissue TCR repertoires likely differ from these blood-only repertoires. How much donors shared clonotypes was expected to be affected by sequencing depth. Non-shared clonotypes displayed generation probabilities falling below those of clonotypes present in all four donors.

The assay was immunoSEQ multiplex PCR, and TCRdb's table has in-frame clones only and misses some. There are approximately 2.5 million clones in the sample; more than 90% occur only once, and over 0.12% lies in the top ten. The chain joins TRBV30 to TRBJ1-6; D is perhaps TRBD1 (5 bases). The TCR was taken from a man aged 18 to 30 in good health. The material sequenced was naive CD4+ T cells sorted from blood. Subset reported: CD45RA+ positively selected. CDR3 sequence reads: CAWGRDRSPLHF. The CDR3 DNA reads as TGTGCCTGGGGCCGGGACCGTTCACCCCTCCACTTT.